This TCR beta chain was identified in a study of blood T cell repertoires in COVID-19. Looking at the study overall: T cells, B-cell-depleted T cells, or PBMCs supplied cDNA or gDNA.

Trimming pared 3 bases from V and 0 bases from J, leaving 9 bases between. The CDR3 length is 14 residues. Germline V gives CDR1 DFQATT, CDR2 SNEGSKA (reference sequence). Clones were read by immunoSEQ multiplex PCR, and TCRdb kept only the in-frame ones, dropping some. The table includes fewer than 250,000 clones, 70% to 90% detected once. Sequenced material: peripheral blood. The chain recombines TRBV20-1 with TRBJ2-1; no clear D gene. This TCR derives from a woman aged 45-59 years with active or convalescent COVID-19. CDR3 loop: CSASTLGSYNEQFF. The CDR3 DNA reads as TGCAGTGCTAGTACCCTAGGCTCCTACAATGAGCAGTTCTTC.